The following is a TCR beta chain sequence with its context. The CDR3 runs to 14 residues. Germline loops: CDR1 SGDLS, CDR2 YYNGEE. This entry is derived from a study of monozygotic twins with inflammatory bowel disease. The team made cDNA by running eight separate reactions for each sample. The template switching step added UMIs that contained a 6-nucleotide sample barcode. cDNA encoding TCRalpha and TCRbeta underwent two nested PCRs of approximately 17 and 9 cycles, each of which was followed by bead purification. TCRdb reanalyzed the 5' RACE reads, giving one entry per CDR3 protein sequence and no DNA. This repertoire includes about 300,000 distinct CDR3 sequences.

This chain uses TRBV9 with TRBJ2-7; TCRdb selects TRBD1, and the lack of DNA leaves this call unchecked. Sequencing was performed on blood. The sequence derives from a human donor with ulcerative colitis or Crohn's disease, or a healthy co-twin of an affected twin (not recorded which). Here the CDR3 reads CASSAEQGVHEQYF.